This TCR beta chain derives from a study of Tregs in tolerant kidney transplant recipients (dated by TCRdb to the late 2010s). In terms of the full investigation: Other Treg samples came from an approximately 3-day mixed lymphocyte reaction with belatacept, some followed by an approximately five-day donor restimulation, before sorting recipient CD4+CD25+CD127- cells. During sorting of primary belatacept mixed lymphocyte reaction cultures, recipient cells were distinguished from donor cells with antibodies. In a few healthy controls, several methods of expanding Tregs specific for an allogeneic donor were compared by TCRbeta repertoire sequencing. The study used TCRbeta sequencing to identify donor-specific regulatory T cells before combined kidney and bone marrow transplantation, then tracked those cells after transplant.

Overall study results and their limits: Expanding Tregs with activated donor B cells appeared to identify the most biologically relevant and donor-specific TCRbeta repertoire. Biological reproducibility was not examined directly, but technical replication error appeared to be minimal. Because the study included only a small number of patients, the results must be confirmed in larger populations and under other immunosuppression protocols.

Ends trimmed: V by 6 bases, J by 3 bases; bases unmatched to a gene: 3. From the cysteine up to the phenylalanine, the CDR3 has a length of 14 residues. The sequence is cut down to CDR3 DNA, 42 bases in frame from base 1. For CDR1 and CDR2, the germline V gene (reference sequence) lists MNHNY and SVGAGI. Blood from healthy controls was obtained either from healthy volunteers or as purchased buffy coats. Healthy control blood was processed by Ficoll density gradient to PBMCs and cryopreserved; patient PBMCs were collected before and after transplant. Turning to this clone: Its binding antigen is unknown. Base qualities were left out, and no much larger clone turns up one base away.

For TCRbeta CDR3 sequencing, genomic DNA from the sorted cells was extracted using the QIAGEN DNeasy Blood and Tissue Kit. High-throughput TCRbeta CDR3 sequencing was carried out commercially through immunoSEQ, with PCR amplification with bias correction and internal controls included. Per the original workflow: Unique productive TCRbeta sequences were defined by CDR3 nucleotide sequence when primers matched and otherwise by CDR3 amino acid sequence together with Vbeta and Jbeta genes. Donor-reactive sequences were defined as at least 5-fold expanded in CFSE-low cells versus unstimulated cells, with frequency of at least 0.01% in CFSE-low cells. Repertoire divergence was quantified by Jensen-Shannon divergence calculated from the top 100 TCRbeta sequences ranked by frequency. For any sample with multiple sequencing runs, sorting error was corrected in each run separately before the runs were pooled. Here the immuneACCESS table is served through TCRdb, limited to in-frame sequences with V and J called. Missing clones are a known gap in these copies; in checked studies unresolved V genes cover under half, and the rest lacks a known reason. The V and J calls and clone size come from that table; D and trimming were worked out from the DNA. In this sample the table shows under 45,000 clones, nearly 97% of which occur a single time. In total, the top ten clones hold 0.37% of the sample.

The receptor chain draws on TRBV6-6 and TRBJ2-2, with 8 central nucleotides matching TRBD2. Sequencing was performed on Tregs from blood cultured with allogeneic cells. The TCR was taken from a human donor in good health. DNA sequence: TGTGCCAGCAGCTTCGGGGGGGACACCGGGGAGCTGTTTTTT. It translates to CASSFGGDTGELFF.